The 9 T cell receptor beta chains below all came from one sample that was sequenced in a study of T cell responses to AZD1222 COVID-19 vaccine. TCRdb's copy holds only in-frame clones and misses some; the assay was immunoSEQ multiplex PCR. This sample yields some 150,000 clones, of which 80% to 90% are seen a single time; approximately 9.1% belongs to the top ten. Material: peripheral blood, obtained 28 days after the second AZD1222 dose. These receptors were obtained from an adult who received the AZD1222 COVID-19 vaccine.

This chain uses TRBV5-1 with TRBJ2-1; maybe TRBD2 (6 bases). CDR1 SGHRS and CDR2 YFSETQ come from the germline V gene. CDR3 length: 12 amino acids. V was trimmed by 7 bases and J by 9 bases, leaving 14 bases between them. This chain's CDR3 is CASGDFTPEQFF. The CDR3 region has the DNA TGCGCCAGCGGGGACTTTACCCCTGAGCAGTTCTTC. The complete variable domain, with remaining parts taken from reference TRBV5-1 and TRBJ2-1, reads KAGVTQTPRYLIKTRGQQVTLSCSPISGHRSVSWYQQTPGQGLQFLFEYFSETQRNKGNFPGRFSGRQFSNSRSEMNVSTLELGDSALYLCASGDFTPEQFFGPGTRLTVL.

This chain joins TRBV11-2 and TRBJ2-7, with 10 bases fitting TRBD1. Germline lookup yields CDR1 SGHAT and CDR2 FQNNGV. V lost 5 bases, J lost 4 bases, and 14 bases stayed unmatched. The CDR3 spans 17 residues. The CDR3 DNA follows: TGTGCCAGCAGCCCGTGGGGCGACCGGGACAGGGGATACGAGCAGTACTTC. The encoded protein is CASSPWGDRDRGYEQYF.

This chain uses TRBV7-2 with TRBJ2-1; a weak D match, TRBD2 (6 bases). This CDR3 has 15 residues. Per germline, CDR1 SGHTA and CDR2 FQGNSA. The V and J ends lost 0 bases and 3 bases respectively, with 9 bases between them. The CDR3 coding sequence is TGTGCCAGCAGCTTAGCAGCGGGCCTCTACAATGAGCAGTTCTTC. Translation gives CASSLAAGLYNEQFF.

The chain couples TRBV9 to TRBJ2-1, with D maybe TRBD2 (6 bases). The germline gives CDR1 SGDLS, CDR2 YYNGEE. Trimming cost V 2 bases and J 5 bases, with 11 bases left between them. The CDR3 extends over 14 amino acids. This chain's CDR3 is CASSVGLANNEQFF. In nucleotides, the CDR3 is TGTGCCAGCAGCGTGGGACTGGCCAACAATGAGCAGTTCTTC.

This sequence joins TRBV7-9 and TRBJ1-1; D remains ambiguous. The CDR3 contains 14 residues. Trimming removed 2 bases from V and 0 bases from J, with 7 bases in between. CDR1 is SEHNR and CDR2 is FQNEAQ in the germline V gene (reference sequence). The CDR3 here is CASSLQEMNTEAFF. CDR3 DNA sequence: TGTGCCAGCAGCTTACAGGAGATGAACACTGAAGCTTTCTTT.

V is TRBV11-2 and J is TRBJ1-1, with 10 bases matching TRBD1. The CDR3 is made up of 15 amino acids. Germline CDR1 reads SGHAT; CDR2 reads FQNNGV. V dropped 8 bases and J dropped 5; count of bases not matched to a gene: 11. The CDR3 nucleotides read TGTGCCAGCCGACTTCTAGGGACAGGGGCAACTGAAGCTTTCTTT. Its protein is CASRLLGTGATEAFF.

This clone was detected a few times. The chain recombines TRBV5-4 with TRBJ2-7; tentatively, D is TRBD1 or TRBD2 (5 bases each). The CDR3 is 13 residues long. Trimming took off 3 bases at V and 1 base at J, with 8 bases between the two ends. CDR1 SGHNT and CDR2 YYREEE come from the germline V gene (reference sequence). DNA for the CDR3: TGTGCCAGCAGCTGGGACGGGTCCTACGAGCAGTACTTC. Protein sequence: CASSWDGSYEQYF. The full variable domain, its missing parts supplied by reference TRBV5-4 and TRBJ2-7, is ETGVTQSPTHLIKTRGQQVTLRCSSQSGHNTVSWYQQALGQGPQFIFQYYREEENGRGNFPPRFSGLQFPNYSSELNVNALELDDSALYLCASSWDGSYEQYFGPGTRLTVT.

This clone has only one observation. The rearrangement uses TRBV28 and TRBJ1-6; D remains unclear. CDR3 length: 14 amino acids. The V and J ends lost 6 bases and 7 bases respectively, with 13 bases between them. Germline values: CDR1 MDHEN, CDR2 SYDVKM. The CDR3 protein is CASSDGRKNSPLHF. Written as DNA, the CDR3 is TGTGCCAGCAGCGACGGACGTAAGAATTCACCCCTCCACTTT.

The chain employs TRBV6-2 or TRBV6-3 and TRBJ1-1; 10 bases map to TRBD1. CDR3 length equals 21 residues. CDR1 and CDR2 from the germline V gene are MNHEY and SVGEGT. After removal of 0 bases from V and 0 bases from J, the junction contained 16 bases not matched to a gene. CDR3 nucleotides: TGTGCCAGCAGTTACTCCCTTGCTTGGACAGGGGGAAAGGGAGTGAACACTGAAGCTTTCTTT. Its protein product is CASSYSLAWTGGKGVNTEAFF.